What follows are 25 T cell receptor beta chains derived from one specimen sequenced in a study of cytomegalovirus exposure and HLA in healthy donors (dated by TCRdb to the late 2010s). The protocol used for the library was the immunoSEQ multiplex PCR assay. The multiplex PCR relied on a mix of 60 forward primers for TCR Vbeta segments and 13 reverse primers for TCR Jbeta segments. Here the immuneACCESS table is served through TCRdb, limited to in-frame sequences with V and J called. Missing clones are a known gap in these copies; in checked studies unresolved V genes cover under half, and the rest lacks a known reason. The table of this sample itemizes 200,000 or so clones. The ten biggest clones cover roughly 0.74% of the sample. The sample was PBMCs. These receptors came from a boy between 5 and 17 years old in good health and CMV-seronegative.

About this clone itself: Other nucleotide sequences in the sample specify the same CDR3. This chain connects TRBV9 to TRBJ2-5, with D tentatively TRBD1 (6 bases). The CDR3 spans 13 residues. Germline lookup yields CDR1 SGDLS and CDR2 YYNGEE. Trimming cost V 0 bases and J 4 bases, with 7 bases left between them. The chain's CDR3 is CASSVGGLETQYF. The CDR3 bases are TGTGCCAGCAGCGTAGGGGGGCTAGAGACCCAGTACTTC.

CDR3 amino acids: CASSQSSTGDYEQYF. CDR3 in DNA: TGCGCCAGCAGCCAATCCTCGACAGGGGATTACGAGCAGTACTTC. The rearrangement joins TRBV4-3 to TRBJ2-7, with 8 bases lining up with TRBD1. CDR1 and CDR2 (germline): LGHNA, YSLEER. The length of the CDR3 is 15 residues. J gave up 4 bases and V 2 bases, and 7 bases lay outside the gene matches.

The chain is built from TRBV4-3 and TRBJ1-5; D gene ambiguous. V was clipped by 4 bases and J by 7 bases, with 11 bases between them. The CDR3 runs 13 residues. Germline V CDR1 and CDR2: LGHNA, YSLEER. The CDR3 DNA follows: TGCGCCAGCAGCCTCGGGGAGGGACAGCCCCAGCATTTT. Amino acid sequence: CASSLGEGQPQHF.

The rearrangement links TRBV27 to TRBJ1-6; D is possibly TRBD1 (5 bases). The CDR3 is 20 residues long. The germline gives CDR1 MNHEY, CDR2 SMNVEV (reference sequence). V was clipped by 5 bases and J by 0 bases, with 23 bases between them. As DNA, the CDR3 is TGTGCCAGCAGTCTACGGAGCGGGGCATTAGGATTCTCCTATAATTCACCCCTCCACTTT. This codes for CASSLRSGALGFSYNSPLHF.

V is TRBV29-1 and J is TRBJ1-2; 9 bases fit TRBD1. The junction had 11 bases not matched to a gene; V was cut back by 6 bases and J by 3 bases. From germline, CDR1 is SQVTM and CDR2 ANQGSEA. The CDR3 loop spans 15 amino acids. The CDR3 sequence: CSVIVSDRGHYGYTF. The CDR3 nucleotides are TGCAGCGTCATTGTGTCGGACAGGGGTCACTATGGCTACACCTTC.

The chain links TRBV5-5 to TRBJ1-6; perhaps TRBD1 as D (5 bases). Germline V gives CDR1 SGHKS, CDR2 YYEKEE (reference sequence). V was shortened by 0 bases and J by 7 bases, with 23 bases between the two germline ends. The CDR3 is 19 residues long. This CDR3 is CASSLVVDTTWGPNSPLHF. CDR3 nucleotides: TGTGCCAGCAGCTTGGTGGTTGATACGACATGGGGCCCGAATTCACCCCTCCACTTT.

The CDR3 protein is CASSLTETEAFF. The CDR3 DNA reads TGTGCCAGCAGCTTGACGGAGACTGAAGCTTTCTTT. The rearrangement links TRBV5-6 to TRBJ1-1; no clear D gene. Trimming left V 1 base short and J 5 bases short, with 6 bases between. The CDR3 consists of 12 residues. Germline V lookup: CDR1 SGHDT, CDR2 YYEEEE.

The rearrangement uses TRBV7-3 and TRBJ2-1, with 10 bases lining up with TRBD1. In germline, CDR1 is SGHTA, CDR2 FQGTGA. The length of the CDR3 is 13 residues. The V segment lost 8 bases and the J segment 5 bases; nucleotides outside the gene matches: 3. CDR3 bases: TGTGCCAGCGGGACAGGGGCGAACAATGAGCAGTTCTTC. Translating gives CASGTGANNEQFF.

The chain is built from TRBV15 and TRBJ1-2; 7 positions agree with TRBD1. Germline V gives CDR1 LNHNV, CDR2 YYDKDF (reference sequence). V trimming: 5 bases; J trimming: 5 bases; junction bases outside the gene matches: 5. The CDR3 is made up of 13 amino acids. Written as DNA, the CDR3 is TGTGCCACCAGCTTTAGCAGGGGGTATGGCTACACCTTC. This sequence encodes CATSFSRGYGYTF.

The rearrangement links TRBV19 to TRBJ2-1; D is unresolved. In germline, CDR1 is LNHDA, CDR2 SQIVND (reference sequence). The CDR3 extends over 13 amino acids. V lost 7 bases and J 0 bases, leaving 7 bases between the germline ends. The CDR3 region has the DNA TGTGCCAGTACGACAAGCTCCTACAATGAGCAGTTCTTC. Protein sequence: CASTTSSYNEQFF.

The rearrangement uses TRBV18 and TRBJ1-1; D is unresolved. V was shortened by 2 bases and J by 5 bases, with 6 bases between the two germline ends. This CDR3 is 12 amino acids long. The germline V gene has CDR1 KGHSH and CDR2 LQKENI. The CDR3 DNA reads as TGTGCCAGCTCACCAGAGAGGACTGAAGCTTTCTTT. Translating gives CASSPERTEAFF.

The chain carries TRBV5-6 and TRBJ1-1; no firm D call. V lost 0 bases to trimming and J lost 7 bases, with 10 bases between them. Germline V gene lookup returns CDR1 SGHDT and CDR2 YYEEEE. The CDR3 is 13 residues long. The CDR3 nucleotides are TGTGCCAGCAGCTTGGGAACATTTAATGAAGCTTTCTTT. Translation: CASSLGTFNEAFF.

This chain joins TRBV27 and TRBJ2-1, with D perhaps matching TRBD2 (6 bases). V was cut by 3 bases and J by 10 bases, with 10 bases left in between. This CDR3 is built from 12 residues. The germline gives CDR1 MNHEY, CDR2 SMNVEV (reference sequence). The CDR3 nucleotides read TGTGCCAGCAGTTTCGGGGGTGGCGAGCAGTTCTTC. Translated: CASSFGGGEQFF.

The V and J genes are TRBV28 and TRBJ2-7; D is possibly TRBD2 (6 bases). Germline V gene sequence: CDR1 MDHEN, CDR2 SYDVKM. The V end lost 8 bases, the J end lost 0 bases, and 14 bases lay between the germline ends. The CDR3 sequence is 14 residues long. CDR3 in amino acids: CASLGGQLSYEQYF. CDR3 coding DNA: TGTGCCAGCCTCGGGGGTCAACTCTCCTACGAGCAGTACTTC.

CDR3 protein: CASSPGLASDTQYF. The CDR3 DNA reads as TGTGCCAGCAGCCCGGGACTAGCATCAGATACGCAGTATTTT. The chain uses TRBV11-3 and TRBJ2-3, with TRBD2 matching over 9 bases. Germline loops: CDR1 SGHNT, CDR2 YENEEA. The J segment lost 4 bases and the V segment lost 5 bases, leaving 4 bases of the junction unmatched. There are 14 residues in the CDR3.

CDR3 amino acids: CASSLSAGAYTSYEQYF. DNA for the CDR3: TGTGCCAGCAGCTTATCTGCGGGGGCATATACAAGTTACGAGCAGTACTTC. This chain uses TRBV7-8 with TRBJ2-7; the D gene is possibly TRBD2 (7 bases). Trimming took 2 bases from V and 4 from J, leaving 21 bases between them. CDR3 size: 17 residues. Looked up from germline, CDR1 is SGHVS and CDR2 is FQNEAQ.

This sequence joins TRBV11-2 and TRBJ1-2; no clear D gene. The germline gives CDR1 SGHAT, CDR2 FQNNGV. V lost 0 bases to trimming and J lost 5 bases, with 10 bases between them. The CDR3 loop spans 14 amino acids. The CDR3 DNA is TGTGCCAGCAGCTTAGATACATCTAGATATGGCTACACCTTC. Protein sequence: CASSLDTSRYGYTF.

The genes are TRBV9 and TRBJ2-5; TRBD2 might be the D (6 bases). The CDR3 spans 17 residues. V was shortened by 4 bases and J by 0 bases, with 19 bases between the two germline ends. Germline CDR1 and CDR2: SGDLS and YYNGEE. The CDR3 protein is CASSPSHGGTYQETQYF. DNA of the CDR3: TGTGCCAGCAGCCCCAGCCACGGAGGGACGTACCAAGAGACCCAGTACTTC.

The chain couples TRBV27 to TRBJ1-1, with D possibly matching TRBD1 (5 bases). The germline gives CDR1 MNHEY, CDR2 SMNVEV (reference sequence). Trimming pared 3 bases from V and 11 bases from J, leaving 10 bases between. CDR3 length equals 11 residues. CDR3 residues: CASSFGRVAFF. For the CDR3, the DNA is TGTGCCAGCAGTTTTGGCAGGGTGGCTTTCTTT.

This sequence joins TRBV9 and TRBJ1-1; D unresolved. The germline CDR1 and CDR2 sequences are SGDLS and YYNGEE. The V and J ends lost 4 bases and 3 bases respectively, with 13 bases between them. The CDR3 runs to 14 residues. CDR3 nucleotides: TGTGCCAGCAGCCCCCGGCGGTCCGACACTGAAGCTTTCTTT. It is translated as CASSPRRSDTEAFF. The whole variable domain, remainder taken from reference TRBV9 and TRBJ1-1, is DSGVTQTPKHLITATGQRVTLRCSPRSGDLSVYWYQQSLDQGLQFLIQYYNGEERAKGNILERFSAQQFPDLHSELNLSSLELGDSALYFCASSPRRSDTEAFFGQGTRLTVV.

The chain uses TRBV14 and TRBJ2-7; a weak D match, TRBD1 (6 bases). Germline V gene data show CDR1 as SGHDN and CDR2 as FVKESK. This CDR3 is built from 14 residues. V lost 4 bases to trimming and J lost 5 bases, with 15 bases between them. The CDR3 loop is CASSPVRGRDEQYF. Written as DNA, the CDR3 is TGTGCCAGCAGCCCCGTTAGGGGGAGAGACGAGCAGTACTTC.

CDR3 coding DNA: TGTGCCAGCAGTTCCCCTACTAGCGGTCCCTACAATGAGCAGTTCTTC. Translated, it gives CASSSPTSGPYNEQFF. J is TRBJ2-1 and V is TRBV6-5, with 8 bases lining up with TRBD2. V was clipped by 4 bases and J by 2 bases; unmatched bases: 7. Looked up from germline, CDR1 is MNHEY and CDR2 is SVGAGI. This CDR3 spans 16 amino acids.

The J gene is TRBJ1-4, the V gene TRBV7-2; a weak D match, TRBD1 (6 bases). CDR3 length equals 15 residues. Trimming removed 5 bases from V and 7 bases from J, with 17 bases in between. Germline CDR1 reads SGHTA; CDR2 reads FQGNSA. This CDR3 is CASSQQGGVGEKLFF. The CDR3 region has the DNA TGTGCCAGCAGCCAACAGGGAGGGGTCGGTGAAAAACTGTTTTTT.

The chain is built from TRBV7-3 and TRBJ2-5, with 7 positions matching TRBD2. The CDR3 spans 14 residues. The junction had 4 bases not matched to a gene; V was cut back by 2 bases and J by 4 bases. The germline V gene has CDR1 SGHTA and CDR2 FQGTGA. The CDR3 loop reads CASSLGGGVETQYF. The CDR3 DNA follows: TGTGCCAGCAGCTTAGGGGGAGGGGTAGAGACCCAGTACTTC.

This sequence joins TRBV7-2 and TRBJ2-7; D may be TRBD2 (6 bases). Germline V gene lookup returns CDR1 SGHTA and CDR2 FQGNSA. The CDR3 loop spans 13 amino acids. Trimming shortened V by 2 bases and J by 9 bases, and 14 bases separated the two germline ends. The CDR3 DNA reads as TGTGCCAGCAGCTTATCCCCGCCGGGAGCGCAGTACTTC. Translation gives CASSLSPPGAQYF.